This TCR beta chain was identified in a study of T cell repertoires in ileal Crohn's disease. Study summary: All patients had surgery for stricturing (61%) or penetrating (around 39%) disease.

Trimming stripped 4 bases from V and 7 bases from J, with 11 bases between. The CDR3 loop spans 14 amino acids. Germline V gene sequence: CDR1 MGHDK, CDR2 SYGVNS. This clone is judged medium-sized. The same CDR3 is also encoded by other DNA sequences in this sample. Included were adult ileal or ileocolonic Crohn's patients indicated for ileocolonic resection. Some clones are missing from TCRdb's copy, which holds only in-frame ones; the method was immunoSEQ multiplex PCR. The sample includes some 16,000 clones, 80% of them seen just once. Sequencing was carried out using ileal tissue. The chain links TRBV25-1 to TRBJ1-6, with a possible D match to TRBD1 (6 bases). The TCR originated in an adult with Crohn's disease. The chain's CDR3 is CASSANQGNSPLHF. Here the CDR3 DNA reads TGTGCCAGCAGTGCCAATCAGGGGAATTCACCCCTCCACTTT. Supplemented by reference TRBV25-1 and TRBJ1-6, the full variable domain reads EADIYQTPRYLVIGTGKKITLECSQTMGHDKMYWYQQDPGMELHLIHYSYGVNSTEKGDLSSESTVSRIRTEHFPLTLESARPSHTSQYLCASSANQGNSPLHFGNGTRLTVT.